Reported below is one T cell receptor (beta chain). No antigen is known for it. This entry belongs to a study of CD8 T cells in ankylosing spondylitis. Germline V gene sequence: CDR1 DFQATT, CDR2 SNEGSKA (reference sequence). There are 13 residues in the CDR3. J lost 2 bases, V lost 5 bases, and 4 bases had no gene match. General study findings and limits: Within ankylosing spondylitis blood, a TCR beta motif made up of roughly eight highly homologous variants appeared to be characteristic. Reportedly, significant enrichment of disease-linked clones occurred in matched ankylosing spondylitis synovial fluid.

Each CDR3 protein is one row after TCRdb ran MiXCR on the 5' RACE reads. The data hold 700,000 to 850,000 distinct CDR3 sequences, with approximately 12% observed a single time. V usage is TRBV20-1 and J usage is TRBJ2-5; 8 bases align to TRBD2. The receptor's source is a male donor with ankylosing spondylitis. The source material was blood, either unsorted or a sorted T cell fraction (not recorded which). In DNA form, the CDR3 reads TGCAGTGCTGTCCGCGGGGGGCAAGAGACCCAGTACTTC. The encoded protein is CSAVRGGQETQYF.